The 13 T cell receptor beta chains given below trace back to one sample, sequenced in a study of blood T cell repertoires in COVID-19. Assay used: immunoSEQ multiplex PCR; TCRdb lists only in-frame clones, some missing. The sample contains around 300,000 clones, about 90% of which appear only once. The sequenced sample consisted of peripheral blood. All receptors derive from a woman aged 30 to 39 who had recovered from COVID-19.

This chain uses TRBV6-2 or TRBV6-3 with TRBJ2-4; D ambiguous. V was cut by 1 base and J by 1 base, with 17 bases left in between. CDR1 MNHEY and CDR2 SVGEGT come from the germline V gene. The CDR3 totals 18 residues. The CDR3 DNA sequence: TGTGCCAGCAGTTACTTAGGCAGGTCATCCTCGGCCAAAAACATTCAGTACTTC. This gives the protein CASSYLGRSSSAKNIQYF.

This clone was picked up a small number of times. The CDR3 DNA reads as TGTGCCAGCAGGGGCGTTACCATGGGCATTCAGTACTTC. This encodes CASRGVTMGIQYF. The chain is built from TRBV11-2 and TRBJ2-4; D unclear. The CDR3 sequence is 13 residues long. The ends were cut back, 6 bases at V and 9 bases at J, with 15 bases in the middle. The germline V gene encodes CDR1 SGHAT and CDR2 FQNNGV.

This chain joins TRBV6-2 or TRBV6-3 and TRBJ2-5, with D unclear. Germline CDR1 is MNHEY and CDR2 is SVGEGT. The V end lost 2 bases, the J end lost 5 bases, and 9 bases lay between the germline ends. The CDR3 loop spans 13 amino acids. CDR3 region: CASSYERWETQYF. In DNA, the CDR3 is TGTGCCAGCAGTTACGAGCGATGGGAGACCCAGTACTTC.

J is TRBJ1-2 and V is TRBV19; a weak D match, TRBD1 (5 bases). CDR1 and CDR2 from the germline V gene are LNHDA and SQIVND (reference sequence). Trimming cost V 7 bases and J 0 bases, with 12 bases left between them. The CDR3 totals 14 residues. The CDR3 protein is CASNVAGSNYGYTF. CDR3 in DNA: TGTGCCAGTAATGTGGCAGGGTCTAACTATGGCTACACCTTC.

This chain connects TRBV6-1 to TRBJ1-2, with D maybe TRBD1 (6 bases). Germline CDR1 is MNHNS and CDR2 is SASEGT. The ends were cut back, 1 base at V and 5 bases at J, with 8 bases in the middle. This CDR3 has 13 amino acids. The CDR3: CASSEGGGYGYTF. The DNA of the CDR3 is TGTGCCAGCAGTGAAGGAGGGGGATATGGCTACACCTTC.

The chain recombines TRBV6-6 with TRBJ2-2; a possible D gene is TRBD2 (6 bases). Germline CDR1 is MNHNY and CDR2 is SVGAGI (reference sequence). The CDR3 is 15 residues long. The V and J ends lost 7 bases and 4 bases respectively, with 16 bases between them. CDR3 amino acids: CASIVAAGSTGELFF. In nucleotides, the CDR3 is TGTGCCAGCATCGTAGCGGCAGGGAGCACCGGGGAGCTGTTTTTT.

This clone was detected a few times. V usage is TRBV3-1 (or the pseudogene TRBV3-2) and J usage is TRBJ1-1; D is unresolved. The V and J ends lost 4 bases and 5 bases respectively, with 11 bases between them. Germline loops: CDR1 LGHDT, CDR2 YNNKEL (reference sequence). The CDR3 is 13 residues long. The CDR3 here is CASSPPSGTEAFF. The CDR3 bases are TGTGCCAGCAGCCCGCCCTCCGGGACTGAAGCTTTCTTT.

The V call is TRBV2, the J call TRBJ1-6, with D hard to call. V was clipped by 4 bases and J by 6 bases, with 10 bases between them. Germline lookup yields CDR1 SNHLY and CDR2 FYNNEI. The CDR3 runs to 14 residues. The DNA for the CDR3 is TGTGCCAGCAGTGGTCTAGTAGGTAATTCACCCCTCCACTTT. The encoded protein is CASSGLVGNSPLHF.

The V and J genes are TRBV19 and TRBJ1-4; 7 positions match TRBD1. Germline-derived CDR1 and CDR2 are LNHDA and SQIVND (reference sequence). The CDR3 is 14 amino acids. The V segment lost 1 base and the J segment 6 bases; nucleotides outside the gene matches: 2. CDR3 in DNA: TGTGCCAGTAGTATAGTCGGGACAGATGAAAAACTGTTTTTT. Its translation: CASSIVGTDEKLFF.

The V call is TRBV9, the J call TRBJ1-1, with D unresolved. The CDR3 has 13 amino acids. In germline, CDR1 is SGDLS, CDR2 YYNGEE. V dropped 6 bases and J dropped 3 bases, with 12 bases sitting between them. The chain's CDR3 is CASTPGLDTEAFF. Here the CDR3 DNA reads TGTGCCAGCACCCCCGGTTTGGACACTGAAGCTTTCTTT.

The rearrangement uses TRBV4-3 and TRBJ1-4; TRBD1 aligns across 7 bases. V shed 0 bases, J shed 3 bases, and the junction held 1 base outside the gene matches. Germline CDR1 LGHNA, CDR2 YSLEER. The CDR3 totals 15 residues. This CDR3 reads CASSQDRGANEKLFF. CDR3 sequence (DNA): TGCGCCAGCAGCCAAGACAGGGGGGCTAATGAAAAACTGTTTTTT.

Turning to this clone: This likely comes from a read error, as the CDR3 has no conserved phenylalanine or tryptophan at its end. No DNA is shown, since the ends of the CDR3 on it are uncertain; the CDR3 is the one TCRdb lists. The chain recombines TRBV6-5 with TRBJ1-1; the D call of TRBD1 is as the table states it, not checked on the DNA. The CDR3 comprises 12 residues, both ends counted. Looked up from germline, CDR1 is MNHEY and CDR2 is SVGAGI. The CDR3 loop reads CASSSTGGLLHL.

The genes are TRBV24-1 and TRBJ2-3; TRBD1 agrees at 9 bases. This CDR3 is 15 amino acids long. Losses at the gene ends were 5 bases for V and 1 base for J; bases not matched to a gene: 3. Germline loops: CDR1 KGHDR, CDR2 SFDVKD. The CDR3 nucleotides read TGTGCCACCAGTGCGTGGACAGGGGGCACAGATACGCAGTATTTT. Its translation is CATSAWTGGTDTQYF.